These 10 T cell receptor beta chains were all obtained from the same sample, sequenced in a study of shared clonotypes between healthy human individuals. Sequencing used immunoSEQ multiplex PCR; TCRdb keeps in-frame clones, though not all of them. The data contain 1,400,000 or so clones, just under 99% of them singletons. Material for sequencing was naive CD4+ T cells sorted from blood. This sample's subset: CD45RA+ positively selected. The receptor source for this set is a man aged 25-45 years in good health.

This chain links TRBV7-9 with TRBJ2-7; D gene uncertain. Germline V gene lookup returns CDR1 SEHNR and CDR2 FQNEAQ (reference sequence). The V and J ends lost 3 bases and 2 bases respectively, with 5 bases between them. This CDR3 has 12 amino acids. The CDR3 DNA sequence: TGTGCCAGCAGCTTTGCGGCCTACGAGCAGTACTTC. Residues: CASSFAAYEQYF.

The V and J genes are TRBV5-1 and TRBJ1-2; D remains ambiguous. CDR1 SGHRS and CDR2 YFSETQ come from the germline V gene. The V gene lost 6 bases and the J gene lost 4 bases, with 25 bases spanning the gap. The CDR3 covers 17 residues. The CDR3 loop is CASTPTPQQASSYGYTF. The CDR3 region has the DNA TGCGCCAGCACACCAACTCCCCAGCAGGCCTCATCCTATGGCTACACCTTC. Supplemented by reference TRBV5-1 and TRBJ1-2, the full variable domain reads KAGVTQTPRYLIKTRGQQVTLSCSPISGHRSVSWYQQTPGQGLQFLFEYFSETQRNKGNFPGRFSGRQFSNSRSEMNVSTLELGDSALYLCASTPTPQQASSYGYTFGSGTRLTVV.

V gene TRBV11-2 combines with J gene TRBJ2-3, with TRBD2 matching 7 bases. The CDR3 loop spans 12 amino acids. Germline CDR1 is SGHAT and CDR2 is FQNNGV. V lost 6 bases to trimming and J lost 6 bases; unmatched junction nucleotides: 3. CDR3 residues: CASSSAGDTQYF. CDR3 in DNA: TGTGCCAGCAGTTCAGCGGGGGATACGCAGTATTTT.

A word on this clone: Other DNA sequences within the sample encode an identical CDR3. The chain recombines TRBV10-3 with TRBJ2-2; no definite D call. This CDR3 comprises 12 residues. Germline CDR1 ENHRY, CDR2 SYGVKD. V lost 6 bases and J lost 1, with 3 bases in between. CDR3 loop: CAIRGNTGELFF. The DNA for the CDR3 is TGTGCCATCAGGGGGAACACCGGGGAGCTGTTTTTT.

The chain uses TRBV25-1 and TRBJ2-3; D is unresolved. The CDR3 covers 14 residues. With 0 bases removed from V and 6 bases from J, the gap between germline ends came to 10 bases. The germline V gene encodes CDR1 MGHDK and CDR2 SYGVNS. CDR3 sequence: CASSEYVAVDTQYF. The CDR3 DNA is TGTGCCAGCAGTGAATATGTAGCAGTCGATACGCAGTATTTT. Drawing the rest from reference TRBV25-1 and TRBJ2-3, the complete variable domain is EADIYQTPRYLVIGTGKKITLECSQTMGHDKMYWYQQDPGMELHLIHYSYGVNSTEKGDLSSESTVSRIRTEHFPLTLESARPSHTSQYLCASSEYVAVDTQYFGPGTRLTVL.

The chain employs TRBV18 and TRBJ2-4; the D is unclear. In germline, CDR1 is KGHSH, CDR2 LQKENI. Trimming cost V 0 bases and J 3 bases, with 12 bases left between them. The CDR3 is 16 amino acids. CDR3 coding DNA: TGTGCCAGCTCACCACCTGGGCAGTCTGGCAAAAACATTCAGTACTTC. This encodes CASSPPGQSGKNIQYF.

The V call is TRBV4-2, the J call TRBJ2-3; 13 nucleotides match TRBD2. CDR1 is LGHNA, CDR2 YNFKEQ, per germline. This CDR3 is 16 amino acids long. With 1 base clipped from V and 6 bases from J, the junction kept 4 bases outside the gene matches. Here the CDR3 reads CASSQGTSGSSDTQYF. The CDR3 bases are TGTGCCAGCAGCCAAGGGACTAGCGGGAGCTCGGATACGCAGTATTTT.

The chain joins TRBV28 to TRBJ2-2; D possibly corresponds to TRBD2 (5 bases). V was shortened by 2 bases and J by 1 base, with 11 bases between the two germline ends. CDR1 is MDHEN and CDR2 is SYDVKM in the germline V gene. This CDR3 region has 16 residues. The CDR3 nucleotides are TGTGCCAGCAGTTTAAGTATAGCGATGAACACCGGGGAGCTGTTTTTT. This translates into CASSLSIAMNTGELFF.

The chain couples TRBV5-1 to TRBJ1-1, with 8 bases fitting TRBD1. Trimming cost V 4 bases and J 3 bases; bases outside gene matches: 8. Germline V gene sequence: CDR1 SGHRS, CDR2 YFSETQ. CDR3 length: 15 residues. The CDR3 region has the DNA TGCGCCAGCAGCGTAAACAGGGGGGGTCACACTGAAGCTTTCTTT. Translated: CASSVNRGGHTEAFF.

The J gene is TRBJ2-7, the V gene TRBV6-6, with D unclear. The CDR3 loop spans 14 amino acids. V lost 5 bases, J lost 7 bases, and 18 bases lay in between. From germline, CDR1 is MNHNY and CDR2 SVGAGI (reference sequence). The CDR3 nucleotides read TGTGCCAGCAGTCCCCCGGGCCTCCTTAGGGAGCAGTACTTC. Translation: CASSPPGLLREQYF.